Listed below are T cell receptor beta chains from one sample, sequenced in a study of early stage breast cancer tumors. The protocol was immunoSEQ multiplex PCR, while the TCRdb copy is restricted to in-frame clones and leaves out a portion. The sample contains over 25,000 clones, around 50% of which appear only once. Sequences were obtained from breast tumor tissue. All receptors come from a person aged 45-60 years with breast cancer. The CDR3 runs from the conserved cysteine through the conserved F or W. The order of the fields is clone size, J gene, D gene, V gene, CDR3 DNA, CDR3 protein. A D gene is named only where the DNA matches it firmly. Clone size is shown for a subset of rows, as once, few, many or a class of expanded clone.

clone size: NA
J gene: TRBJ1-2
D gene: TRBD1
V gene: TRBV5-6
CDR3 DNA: TGTGCCAGCAGCTACGGACAGGTGGGGAACTATGGCTACACCTTC
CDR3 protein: CASSYGQVGNYGYTF

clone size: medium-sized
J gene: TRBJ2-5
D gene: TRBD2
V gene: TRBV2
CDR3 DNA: TGTGCCAGCAGTCCCGCGGGTAGCGGGGTCCAAGAGACCCAGTACTTC
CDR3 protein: CASSPAGSGVQETQYF

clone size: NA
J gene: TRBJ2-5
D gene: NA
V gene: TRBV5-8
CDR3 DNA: TGTGCCAGCAGCCTACAAACCGCGACCCAGTACTTC
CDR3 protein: CASSLQTATQYF

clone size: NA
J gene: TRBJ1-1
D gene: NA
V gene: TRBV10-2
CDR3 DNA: TGCGCCAGCATTGGGAACATGAACACTGAAGCTTTCTTT
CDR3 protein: CASIGNMNTEAFF

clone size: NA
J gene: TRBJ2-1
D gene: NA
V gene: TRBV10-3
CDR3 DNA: TGTGCCATCAGAAGGGTACAGTCGGCTTCGGGTTACAATGAGCAGTTCTTC
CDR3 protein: CAIRRVQSASGYNEQFF

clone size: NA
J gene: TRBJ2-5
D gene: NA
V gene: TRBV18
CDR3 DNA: TGTGCCAGCTCAACTAGTGGGGCCGAAGAGACCCAGTACTTC
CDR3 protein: CASSTSGAEETQYF

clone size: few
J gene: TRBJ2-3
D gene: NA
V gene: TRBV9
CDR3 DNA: TGTGCCAGCAGCCTGGACTCCACAGATACGCAGTATTTT
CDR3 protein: CASSLDSTDTQYF

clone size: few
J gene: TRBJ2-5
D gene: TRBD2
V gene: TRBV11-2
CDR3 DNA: TGTGCCAGCAGCTCGGGACTAGTCAAAGAGACCCAGTACTTC
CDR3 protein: CASSSGLVKETQYF

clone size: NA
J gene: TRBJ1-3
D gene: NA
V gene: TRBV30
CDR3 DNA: TGTGCCTGGATCCCTGGGGCGGCTGGAAACACCATATATTTT
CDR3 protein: CAWIPGAAGNTIYF

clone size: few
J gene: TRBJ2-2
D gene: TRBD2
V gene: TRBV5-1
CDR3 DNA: TGCGCCAGCAGGGGAGGGGCCCAAGATCGGGCCGGGGAGCTGTTTTTT
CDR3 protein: CASRGGAQDRAGELFF

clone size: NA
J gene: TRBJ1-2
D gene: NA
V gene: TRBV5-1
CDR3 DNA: TGCGCCAGCAGCTTGGTGGCAGGGGCCTTCGGTTATGGCTACACCTTC
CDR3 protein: CASSLVAGAFGYGYTF

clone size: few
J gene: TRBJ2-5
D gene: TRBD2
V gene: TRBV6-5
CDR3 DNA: TGTGCCAGCAGTTACGTTAGTGCGGGAGGGGCGGAGACCCAGTACTTC
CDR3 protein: CASSYVSAGGAETQYF

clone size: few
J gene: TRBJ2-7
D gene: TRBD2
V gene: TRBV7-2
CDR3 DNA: TGTGCCAGCAGCCCGGGGGAGGGCAGAAATGTTATTGGAGAGCAGTACTTC
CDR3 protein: CASSPGEGRNVIGEQYF

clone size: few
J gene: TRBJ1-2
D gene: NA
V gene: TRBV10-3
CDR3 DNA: TGTGCCATCAGTGCAAGAGACTATGGCTACACCTTC
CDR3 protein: CAISARDYGYTF